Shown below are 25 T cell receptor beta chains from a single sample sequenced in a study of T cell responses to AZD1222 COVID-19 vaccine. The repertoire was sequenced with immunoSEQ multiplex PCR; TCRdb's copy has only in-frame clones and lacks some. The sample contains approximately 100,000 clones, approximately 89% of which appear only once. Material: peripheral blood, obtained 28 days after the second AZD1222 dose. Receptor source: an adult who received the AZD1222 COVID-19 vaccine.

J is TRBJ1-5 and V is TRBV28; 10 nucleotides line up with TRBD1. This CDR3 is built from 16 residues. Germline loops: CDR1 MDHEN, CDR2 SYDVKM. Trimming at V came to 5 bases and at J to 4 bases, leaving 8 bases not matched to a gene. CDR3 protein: CASSPSWDRGNQPQHF. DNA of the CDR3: TGTGCCAGCAGTCCATCCTGGGACAGGGGTAATCAGCCCCAGCATTTT. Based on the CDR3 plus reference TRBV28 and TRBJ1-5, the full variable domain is DVKVTQSSRYLVKRTGEKVFLECVQDMDHENMFWYRQDPGLGLRLIYFSYDVKMKEKGDIPEGYSVSREKKERFSLILESASTNQTSMYLCASSPSWDRGNQPQHFGDGTRLSIL.

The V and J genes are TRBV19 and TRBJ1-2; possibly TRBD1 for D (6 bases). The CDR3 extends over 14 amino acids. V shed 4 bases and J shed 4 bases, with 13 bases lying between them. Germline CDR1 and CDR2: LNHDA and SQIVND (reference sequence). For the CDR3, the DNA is TGTGCCAGTAGTAGGGCAGGGGCTACCTATGGCTACACCTTC. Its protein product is CASSRAGATYGYTF.

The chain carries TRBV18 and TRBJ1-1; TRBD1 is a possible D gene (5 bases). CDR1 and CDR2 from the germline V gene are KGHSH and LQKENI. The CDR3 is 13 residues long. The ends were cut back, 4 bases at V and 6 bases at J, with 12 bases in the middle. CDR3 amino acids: CASSLGGAPEAFF. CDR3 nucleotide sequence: TGTGCCAGCTCACTTGGAGGGGCCCCTGAAGCTTTCTTT.

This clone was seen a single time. CDR3 DNA: TGTGCCAGCAGCTTTTATAGCGGAGATACGCAGTATTTT. The encoded protein is CASSFYSGDTQYF. The rearrangement joins TRBV7-2 to TRBJ2-3; D might be TRBD2 (6 bases). The CDR3 loop spans 13 amino acids. Germline V gene lookup returns CDR1 SGHTA and CDR2 FQGNSA. Trimming took 3 bases from V and 5 from J, leaving 9 bases between them.

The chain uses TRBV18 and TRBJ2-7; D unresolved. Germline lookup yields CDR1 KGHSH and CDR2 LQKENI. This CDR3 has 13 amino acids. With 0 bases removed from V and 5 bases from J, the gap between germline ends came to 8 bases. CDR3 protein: CASSPPSTDEQYF. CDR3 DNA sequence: TGTGCCAGCTCACCACCGAGTACGGACGAGCAGTACTTC.

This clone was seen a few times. The CDR3 loop is CASSYSRLNTEAFF. Written as DNA, the CDR3 is TGTGCCAGCAGTTACTCTCGGCTGAACACTGAAGCTTTCTTT. This sequence joins TRBV6-5 and TRBJ1-1; no reliable D call. V lost 0 bases and J lost 0, with 5 bases in between. The CDR3 contains 14 residues. Germline CDR1 MNHEY, CDR2 SVGAGI.

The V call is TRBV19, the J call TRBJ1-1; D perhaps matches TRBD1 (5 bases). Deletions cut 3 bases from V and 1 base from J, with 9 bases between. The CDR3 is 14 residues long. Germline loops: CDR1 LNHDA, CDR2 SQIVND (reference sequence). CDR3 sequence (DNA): TGTGCCAGTAGTATCCCCAGGGCGAACACTGAAGCTTTCTTT. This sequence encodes CASSIPRANTEAFF.

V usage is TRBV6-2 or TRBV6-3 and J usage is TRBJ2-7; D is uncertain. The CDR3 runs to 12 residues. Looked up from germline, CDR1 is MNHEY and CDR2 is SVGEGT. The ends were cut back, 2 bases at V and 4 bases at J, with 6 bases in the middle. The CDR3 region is CASSYRLYEQYF. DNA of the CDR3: TGTGCCAGCAGTTACCGATTATACGAGCAGTACTTC.

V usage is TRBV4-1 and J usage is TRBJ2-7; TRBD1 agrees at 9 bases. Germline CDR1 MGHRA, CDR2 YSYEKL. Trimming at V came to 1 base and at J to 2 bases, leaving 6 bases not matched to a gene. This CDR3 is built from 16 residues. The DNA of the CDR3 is TGCGCCAGCAGCCAAGGCATCCGACAGGGGGCCTACGAGCAGTACTTC. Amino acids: CASSQGIRQGAYEQYF.

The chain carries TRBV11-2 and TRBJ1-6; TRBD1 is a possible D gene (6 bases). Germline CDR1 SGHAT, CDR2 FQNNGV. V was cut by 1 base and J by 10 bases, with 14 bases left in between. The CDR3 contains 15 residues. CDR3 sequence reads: CASSLVWQGSSPLHF. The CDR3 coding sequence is TGTGCCAGCAGCTTAGTGTGGCAGGGGAGCTCACCCCTCCACTTT.

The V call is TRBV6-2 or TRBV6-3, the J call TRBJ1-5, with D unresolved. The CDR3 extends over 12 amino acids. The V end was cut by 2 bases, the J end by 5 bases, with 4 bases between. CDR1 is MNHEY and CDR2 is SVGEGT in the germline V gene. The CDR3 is CASSYGDQPQHF. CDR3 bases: TGTGCCAGCAGTTACGGGGATCAGCCCCAGCATTTT.

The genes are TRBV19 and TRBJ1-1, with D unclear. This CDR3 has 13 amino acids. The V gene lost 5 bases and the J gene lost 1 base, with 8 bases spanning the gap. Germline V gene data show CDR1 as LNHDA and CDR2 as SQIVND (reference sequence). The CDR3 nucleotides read TGTGCCAGTAGTCCCAGGAGGAACACTGAAGCTTTCTTT. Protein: CASSPRRNTEAFF.

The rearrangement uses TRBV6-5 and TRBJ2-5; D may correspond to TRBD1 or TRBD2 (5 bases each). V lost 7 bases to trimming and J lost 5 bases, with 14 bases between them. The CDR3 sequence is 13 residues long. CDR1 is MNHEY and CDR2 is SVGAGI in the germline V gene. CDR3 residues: CASKRQGEETQYF. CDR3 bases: TGTGCCAGCAAACGGCAAGGGGAGGAGACCCAGTACTTC.

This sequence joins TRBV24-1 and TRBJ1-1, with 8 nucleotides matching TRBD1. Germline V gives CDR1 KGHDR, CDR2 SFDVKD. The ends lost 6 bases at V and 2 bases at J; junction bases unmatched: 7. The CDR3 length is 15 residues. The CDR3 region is CATSRDRGENTEAFF. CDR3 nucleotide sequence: TGTGCCACCAGTCGTGACAGGGGTGAAAACACTGAAGCTTTCTTT.

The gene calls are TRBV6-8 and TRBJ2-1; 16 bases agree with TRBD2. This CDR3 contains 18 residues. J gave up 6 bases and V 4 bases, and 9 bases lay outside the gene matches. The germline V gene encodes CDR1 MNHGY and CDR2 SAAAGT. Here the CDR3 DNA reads TGTGCCAGCAGTTGCTCGGGACTAGCGGGAGGGCCTCTCAATGAGCAGTTCTTC. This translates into CASSCSGLAGGPLNEQFF.

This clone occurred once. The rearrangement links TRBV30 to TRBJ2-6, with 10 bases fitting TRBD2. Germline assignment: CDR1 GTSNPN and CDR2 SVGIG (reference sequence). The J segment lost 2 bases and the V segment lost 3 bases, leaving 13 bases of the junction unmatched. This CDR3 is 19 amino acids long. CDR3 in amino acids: CAWRRRQLAGLTGANVLTF. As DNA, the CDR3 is TGTGCCTGGAGACGTAGACAACTAGCGGGGTTAACTGGGGCCAACGTCCTGACTTTC.

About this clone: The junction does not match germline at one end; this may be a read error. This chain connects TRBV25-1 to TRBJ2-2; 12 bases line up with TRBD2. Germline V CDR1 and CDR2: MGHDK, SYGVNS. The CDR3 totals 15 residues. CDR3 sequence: CASSGTSGNPGELFF. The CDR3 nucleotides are TGTGCCAGCAGTGGGACTAGCGGGAACCCCGGGGAGCTGTTTTTT.

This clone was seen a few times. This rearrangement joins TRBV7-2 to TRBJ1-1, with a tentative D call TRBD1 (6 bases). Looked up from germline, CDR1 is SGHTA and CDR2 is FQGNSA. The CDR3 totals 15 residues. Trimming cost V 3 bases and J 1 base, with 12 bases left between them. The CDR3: CASSFDRFRNTEAFF. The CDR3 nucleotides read TGTGCCAGCAGCTTCGACAGGTTTCGGAACACTGAAGCTTTCTTT.

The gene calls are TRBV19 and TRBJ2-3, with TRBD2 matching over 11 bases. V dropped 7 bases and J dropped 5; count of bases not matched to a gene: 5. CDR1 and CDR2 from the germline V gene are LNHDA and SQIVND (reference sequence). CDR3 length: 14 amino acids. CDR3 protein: CASKPGLAEDTQYF. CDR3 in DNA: TGTGCCAGTAAGCCGGGACTAGCGGAAGATACGCAGTATTTT.

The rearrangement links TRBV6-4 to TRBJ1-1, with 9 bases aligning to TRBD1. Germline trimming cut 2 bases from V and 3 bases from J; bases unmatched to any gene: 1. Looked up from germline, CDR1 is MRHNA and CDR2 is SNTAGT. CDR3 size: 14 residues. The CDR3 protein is CASSDRDRDTEAFF. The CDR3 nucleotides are TGTGCCAGCAGTGACCGGGACAGGGACACTGAAGCTTTCTTT.

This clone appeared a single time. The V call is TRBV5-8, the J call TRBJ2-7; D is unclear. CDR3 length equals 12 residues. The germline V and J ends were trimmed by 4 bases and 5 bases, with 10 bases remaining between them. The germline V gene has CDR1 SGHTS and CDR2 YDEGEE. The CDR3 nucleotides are TGTGCCAGCAGCCCCAGACTTGACGAGCAGTACTTC. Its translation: CASSPRLDEQYF.

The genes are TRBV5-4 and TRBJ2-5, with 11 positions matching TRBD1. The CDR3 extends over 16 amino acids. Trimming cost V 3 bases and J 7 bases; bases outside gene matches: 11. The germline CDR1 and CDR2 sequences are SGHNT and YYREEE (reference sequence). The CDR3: CASSWPGQGARGTQYF. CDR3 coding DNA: TGTGCCAGCAGCTGGCCAGGACAGGGGGCTAGGGGGACCCAGTACTTC.

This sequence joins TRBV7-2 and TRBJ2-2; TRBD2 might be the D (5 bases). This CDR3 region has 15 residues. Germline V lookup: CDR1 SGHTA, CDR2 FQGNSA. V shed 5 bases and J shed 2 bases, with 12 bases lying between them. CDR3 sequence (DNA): TGTGCCAGCAGCCGTGACTACCTTAACACCGGGGAGCTGTTTTTT. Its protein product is CASSRDYLNTGELFF.

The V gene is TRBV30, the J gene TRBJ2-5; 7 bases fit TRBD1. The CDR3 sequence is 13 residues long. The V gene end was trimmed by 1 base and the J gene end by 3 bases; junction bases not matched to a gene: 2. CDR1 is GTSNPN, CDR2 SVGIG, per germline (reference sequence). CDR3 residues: CAWSGGGKETQYF. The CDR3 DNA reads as TGTGCCTGGAGTGGAGGGGGCAAAGAGACCCAGTACTTC.

CDR3 in amino acids: CASSPRTGVVQPQHF. The DNA for the CDR3 is TGTGCCAGCAGTCCCCGGACAGGGGTTGTACAGCCCCAGCATTTT. The rearrangement links TRBV6-5 to TRBJ1-5; 9 bases match TRBD1. The CDR3 has 15 amino acids. CDR1 is MNHEY and CDR2 is SVGAGI in the germline V gene. The J segment lost 7 bases and the V segment lost 5 bases, leaving 9 bases of the junction unmatched.